The 5 T cell receptor beta chains below all came from one sample that was sequenced in a study of graft-versus-host responses after intestinal transplantation. The antigens of these receptors remain unknown. Clones were sequenced by immunoSEQ multiplex PCR, and TCRdb holds only the in-frame ones, with some missing. The data contain under 100,000 clones, around 84% of them singletons. The sample was unstimulated CD4+ T cells sorted from spleen or lymph node cells, taken before intestinal transplant. Receptors were obtained from a human donor who received an intestinal transplant.

The chain recombines TRBV9 with TRBJ2-1, with 9 bases that match TRBD2. V trimming: 2 bases; J trimming: 1 base; junction bases outside the gene matches: 1. The CDR3 spans 15 residues. Germline loops: CDR1 SGDLS, CDR2 YYNGEE. This CDR3 is CASSVSGGSYNEQFF. CDR3 coding DNA: TGTGCCAGCAGCGTCAGCGGGGGGTCCTACAATGAGCAGTTCTTC.

V and J are TRBV20-1 and TRBJ2-5; D gene unclear. This CDR3 is built from 11 residues. Looked up from germline, CDR1 is DFQATT and CDR2 is SNEGSKA (reference sequence). Trimming took off 7 bases at V and 5 bases at J, with 11 bases between the two ends. CDR3 loop: CSVYYLETQYF. The CDR3 DNA sequence: TGCAGTGTATACTACTTGGAGACCCAGTACTTC.

The rearrangement uses TRBV5-4 and TRBJ2-3, with 11 positions matching TRBD2. With 5 bases clipped from V and 0 bases from J, the junction kept 5 bases outside the gene matches. CDR1 is SGHNT, CDR2 YYREEE, per germline (reference sequence). The CDR3 runs 16 residues. DNA for the CDR3: TGTGCCAGCAGTATCGGACTAGCGGGTAGCACAGATACGCAGTATTTT. Translation gives CASSIGLAGSTDTQYF.

A few counts support this clone. CDR3 residues: CSVRDRGNNSPLHF. The CDR3 DNA reads TGCAGCGTGCGGGACAGGGGTAATAATTCACCCCTCCACTTT. The V and J genes are TRBV29-1 and TRBJ1-6; 10 bases align to TRBD1. Looked up from germline, CDR1 is SQVTM and CDR2 is ANQGSEA. The junction had 4 bases not matched to a gene; V was cut back by 6 bases and J by 5 bases. This CDR3 spans 14 amino acids.

A note on this clone: Other DNA sequences in this sample translate to the same CDR3. The chain couples TRBV5-1 to TRBJ2-1; 12 nucleotides match TRBD2. CDR1 is SGHRS, CDR2 YFSETQ, per germline. J lost 4 bases, V lost 3 bases, and 2 bases had no gene match. The CDR3 extends over 15 amino acids. In DNA, the CDR3 is TGCGCCAGCAGCTCCGGGACTAGCGGGTACAATGAGCAGTTCTTC. This translates into CASSSGTSGYNEQFF.